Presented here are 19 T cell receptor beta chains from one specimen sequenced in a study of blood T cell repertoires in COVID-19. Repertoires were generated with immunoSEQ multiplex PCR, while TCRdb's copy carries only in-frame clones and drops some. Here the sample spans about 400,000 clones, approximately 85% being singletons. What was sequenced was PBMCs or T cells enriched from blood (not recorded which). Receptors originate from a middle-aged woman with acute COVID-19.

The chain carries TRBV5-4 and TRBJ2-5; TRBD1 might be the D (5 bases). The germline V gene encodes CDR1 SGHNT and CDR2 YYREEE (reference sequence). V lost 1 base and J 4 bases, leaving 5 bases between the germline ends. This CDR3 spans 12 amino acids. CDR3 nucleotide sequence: TGTGCCAGCAGCTTGCAGGGAGAGACCCAGTACTTC. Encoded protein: CASSLQGETQYF.

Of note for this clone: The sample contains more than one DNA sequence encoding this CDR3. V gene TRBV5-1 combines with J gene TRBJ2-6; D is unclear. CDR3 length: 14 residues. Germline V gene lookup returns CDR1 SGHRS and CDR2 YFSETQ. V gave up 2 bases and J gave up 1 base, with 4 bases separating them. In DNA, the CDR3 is TGCGCCAGCAGCTTAGCTTCTGGGGCCAACGTCCTGACTTTC. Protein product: CASSLASGANVLTF. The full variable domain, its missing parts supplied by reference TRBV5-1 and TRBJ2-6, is KAGVTQTPRYLIKTRGQQVTLSCSPISGHRSVSWYQQTPGQGLQFLFEYFSETQRNKGNFPGRFSGRQFSNSRSEMNVSTLELGDSALYLCASSLASGANVLTFGAGSRLTVL.

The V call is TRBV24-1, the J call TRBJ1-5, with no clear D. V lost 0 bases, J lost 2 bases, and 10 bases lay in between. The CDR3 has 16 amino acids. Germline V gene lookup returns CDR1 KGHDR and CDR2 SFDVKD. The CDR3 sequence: CATSDLRRSGNQPQHF. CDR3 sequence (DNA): TGTGCCACCAGTGATTTGCGGCGAAGCGGCAATCAGCCCCAGCATTTT.

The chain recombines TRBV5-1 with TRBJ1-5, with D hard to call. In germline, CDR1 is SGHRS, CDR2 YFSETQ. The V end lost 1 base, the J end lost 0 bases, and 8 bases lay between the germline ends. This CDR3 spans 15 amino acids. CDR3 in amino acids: CASSLSGYSNQPQHF. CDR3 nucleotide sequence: TGCGCCAGCAGCTTGTCGGGATATAGCAATCAGCCCCAGCATTTT. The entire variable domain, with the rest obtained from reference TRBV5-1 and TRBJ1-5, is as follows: KAGVTQTPRYLIKTRGQQVTLSCSPISGHRSVSWYQQTPGQGLQFLFEYFSETQRNKGNFPGRFSGRQFSNSRSEMNVSTLELGDSALYLCASSLSGYSNQPQHFGDGTRLSIL.

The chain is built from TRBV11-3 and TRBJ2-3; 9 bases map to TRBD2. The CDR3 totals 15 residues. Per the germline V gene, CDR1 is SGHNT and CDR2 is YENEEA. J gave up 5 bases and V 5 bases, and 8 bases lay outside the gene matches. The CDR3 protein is CASSQPGLAKDTQYF. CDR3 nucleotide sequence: TGTGCCAGCAGCCAACCGGGACTAGCTAAAGATACGCAGTATTTT.

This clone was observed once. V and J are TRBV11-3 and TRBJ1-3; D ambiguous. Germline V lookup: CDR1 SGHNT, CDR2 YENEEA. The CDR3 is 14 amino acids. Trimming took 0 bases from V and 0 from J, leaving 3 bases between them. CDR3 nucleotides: TGTGCCAGCAGCTTAGAGAGCTCTGGAAACACCATATATTTT. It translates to CASSLESSGNTIYF.

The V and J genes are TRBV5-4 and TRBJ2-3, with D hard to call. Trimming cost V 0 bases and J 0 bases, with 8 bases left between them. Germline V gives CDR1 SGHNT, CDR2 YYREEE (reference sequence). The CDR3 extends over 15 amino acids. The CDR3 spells CASSLDFHSTDTQYF. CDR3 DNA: TGTGCCAGCAGCTTGGACTTCCATAGCACAGATACGCAGTATTTT. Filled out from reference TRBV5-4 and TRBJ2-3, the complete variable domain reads ETGVTQSPTHLIKTRGQQVTLRCSSQSGHNTVSWYQQALGQGPQFIFQYYREEENGRGNFPPRFSGLQFPNYSSELNVNALELDDSALYLCASSLDFHSTDTQYFGPGTRLTVL.

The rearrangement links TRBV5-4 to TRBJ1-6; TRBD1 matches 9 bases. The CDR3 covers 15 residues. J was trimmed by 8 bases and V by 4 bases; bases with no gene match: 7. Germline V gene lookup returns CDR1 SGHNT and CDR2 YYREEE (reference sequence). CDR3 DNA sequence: TGTGCCAGCAGCGAAAGGACAGGGGCGTATTCACCCCTCCACTTT. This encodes CASSERTGAYSPLHF.

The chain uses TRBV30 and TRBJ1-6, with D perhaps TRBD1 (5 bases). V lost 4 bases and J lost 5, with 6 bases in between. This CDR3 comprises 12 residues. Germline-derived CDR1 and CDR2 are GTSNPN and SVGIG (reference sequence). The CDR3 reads CAWTGNNSPLHF. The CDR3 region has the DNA TGTGCCTGGACAGGGAATAATTCACCCCTCCACTTT.

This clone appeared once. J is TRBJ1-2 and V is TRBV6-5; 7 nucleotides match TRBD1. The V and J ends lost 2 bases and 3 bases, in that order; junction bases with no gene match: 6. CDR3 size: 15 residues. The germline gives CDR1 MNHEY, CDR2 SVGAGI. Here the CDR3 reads CASSYRGGGYYGYTF. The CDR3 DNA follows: TGTGCCAGCAGTTACAGAGGGGGCGGGTACTATGGCTACACCTTC.

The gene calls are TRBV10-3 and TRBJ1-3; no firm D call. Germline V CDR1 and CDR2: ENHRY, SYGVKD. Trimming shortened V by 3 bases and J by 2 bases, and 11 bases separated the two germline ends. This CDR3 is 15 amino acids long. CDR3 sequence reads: CAISEEGMTGNTIYF. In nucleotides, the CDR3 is TGTGCCATCAGTGAAGAGGGAATGACTGGAAACACCATATATTTT.

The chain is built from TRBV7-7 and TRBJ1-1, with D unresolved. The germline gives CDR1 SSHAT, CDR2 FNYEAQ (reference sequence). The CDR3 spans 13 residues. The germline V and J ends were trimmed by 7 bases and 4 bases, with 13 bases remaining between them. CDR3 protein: CASTSFPVTEAFF. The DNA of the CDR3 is TGTGCCAGCACCTCGTTCCCGGTCACTGAAGCTTTCTTT. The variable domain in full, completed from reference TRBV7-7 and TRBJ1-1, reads GAGVSQSPRYKVTKRGQDVTLRCDPISSHATLYWYQQALGQGPEFLTYFNYEAQPDKSGLPSDRFSAERPEGSISTLTIQRTEQRDSAMYRCASTSFPVTEAFFGQGTRLTVV.

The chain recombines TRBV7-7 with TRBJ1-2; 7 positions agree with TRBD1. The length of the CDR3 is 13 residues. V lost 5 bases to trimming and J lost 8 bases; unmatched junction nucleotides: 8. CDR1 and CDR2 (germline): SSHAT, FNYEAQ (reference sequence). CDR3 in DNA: TGTGCCAGCAGCCCTAGTCCAGGGGGAGGCTACACCTTC. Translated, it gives CASSPSPGGGYTF.

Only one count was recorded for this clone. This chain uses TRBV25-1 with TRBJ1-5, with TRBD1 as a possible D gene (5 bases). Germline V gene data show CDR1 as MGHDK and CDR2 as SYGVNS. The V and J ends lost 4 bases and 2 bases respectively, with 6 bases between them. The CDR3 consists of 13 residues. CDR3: CASSAGRNQPQHF. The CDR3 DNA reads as TGTGCCAGCAGTGCAGGGCGCAATCAGCCCCAGCATTTT.

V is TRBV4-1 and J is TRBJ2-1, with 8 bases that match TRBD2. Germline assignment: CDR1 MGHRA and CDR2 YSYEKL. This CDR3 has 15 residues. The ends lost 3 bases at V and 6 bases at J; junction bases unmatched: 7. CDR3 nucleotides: TGCGCCAGCAGCCAGGGGACTAGAACGCGCAATGAGCAGTTCTTC. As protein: CASSQGTRTRNEQFF.

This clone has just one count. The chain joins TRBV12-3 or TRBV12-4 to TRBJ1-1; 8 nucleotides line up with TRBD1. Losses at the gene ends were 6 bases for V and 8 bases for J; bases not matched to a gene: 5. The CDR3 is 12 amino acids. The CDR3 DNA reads TGTGCCAGCAGCCTACAGGGGGGGGAAGCTTTCTTT. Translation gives CASSLQGGEAFF.

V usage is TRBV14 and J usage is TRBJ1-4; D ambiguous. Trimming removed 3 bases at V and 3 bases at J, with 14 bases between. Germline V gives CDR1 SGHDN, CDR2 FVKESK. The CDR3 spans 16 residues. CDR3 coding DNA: TGTGCCAGCAGCCAGATTGACCGAGGCGCTAATGAAAAACTGTTTTTT. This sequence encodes CASSQIDRGANEKLFF.

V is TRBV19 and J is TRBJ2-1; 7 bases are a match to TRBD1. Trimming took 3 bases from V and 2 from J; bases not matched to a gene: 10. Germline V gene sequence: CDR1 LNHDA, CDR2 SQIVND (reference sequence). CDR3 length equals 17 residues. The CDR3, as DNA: TGTGCCAGTAGTATCGACCCCCGGGACAGCCCCTACAATGAGCAGTTCTTC. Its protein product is CASSIDPRDSPYNEQFF.

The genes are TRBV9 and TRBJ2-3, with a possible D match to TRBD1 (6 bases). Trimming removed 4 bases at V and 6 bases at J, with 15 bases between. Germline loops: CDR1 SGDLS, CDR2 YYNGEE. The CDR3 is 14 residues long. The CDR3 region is CASSPTGSPDTQYF. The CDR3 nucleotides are TGTGCCAGCAGCCCCACAGGGAGCCCCGATACGCAGTATTTT.